This is a list of T cell receptor beta chains from one sample in a study of blood T cell repertoires in COVID-19. Data came from immunoSEQ multiplex PCR; TCRdb stores just in-frame clones and leaves some out. Among over 300,000 clones listed, 88% were seen once. The sequencing sample was made of PBMCs or T cells enriched from blood (not recorded which). The receptor set was obtained from a woman aged 25 to 39 with acute COVID-19. CDR3s include the opening cysteine and the closing phenylalanine or tryptophan. A D gene is named only where the DNA matches it firmly. Part of the rows lack a size; the others show once, few, many or a class for expanded clones.

>NA|TRBJ1-5|NA|17|TRBV19
CASMGVSTANSNQPQHF
TGTGCCAGTATGGGCGTTTCCACAGCTAATAGCAATCAGCCCCAGCATTTT
>NA|TRBJ1-1|NA|14|TRBV10-3
CAISERQWGAEAFF
TGTGCCATCAGTGAGAGGCAGTGGGGGGCTGAAGCTTTCTTT
>NA|TRBJ2-2|NA|15|TRBV3-1/TRBV3-2
CASSLFRGYTGELFF
TGTGCCAGCAGCCTGTTCCGAGGTTATACCGGGGAGCTGTTTTTT
>NA|TRBJ1-2|few|14|TRBV4-1
CASSLLTAPYGYTF
TGCGCCAGCAGCCTTTTGACAGCACCCTATGGCTACACCTTC
>NA|TRBJ1-2|once|16|TRBV6-2/TRBV6-3
CASSYSPREGNYGYTF
TGTGCCAGCAGTTACTCCCCGAGGGAGGGCAACTATGGCTACACCTTC
>TRBD1|TRBJ1-1|NA|17|TRBV5-1
CASSPGQGAMRNTEAFF
TGCGCCAGCAGCCCGGGACAGGGAGCTATGAGAAACACTGAAGCTTTCTTT
>TRBD1|TRBJ1-1|NA|15|TRBV2
CASSRPGQPNTEAFF
TGTGCCAGCAGCCGACCGGGACAGCCGAACACTGAAGCTTTCTTT
>TRBD1|TRBJ1-3|NA|17|TRBV11-2
CASSLGGQGSSGNTIYF
TGTGCCAGCAGCTTAGGGGGACAGGGGAGTTCTGGAAACACCATATATTTT
>NA|TRBJ2-5|NA|14|TRBV29-1
CSAPFLGALETQYF
TGCAGCGCCCCTTTTCTTGGGGCTCTGGAGACCCAGTACTTC
>NA|TRBJ1-2|NA|10|TRBV29-1
CSVARDGYTF
TGCAGCGTGGCGAGGGATGGCTACACCTTC
>NA|TRBJ1-1|NA|15|TRBV9
CASSVAPGVPTEAFF
TGTGCCAGCAGCGTAGCACCGGGAGTGCCCACTGAAGCTTTCTTT
>TRBD2|TRBJ2-7|NA|14|TRBV5-1
CASSLEAGTYEQYF
TGCGCCAGCAGCTTGGAAGCGGGAACCTACGAGCAGTACTTC
>TRBD1|TRBJ1-5|NA|14|TRBV7-9
CASSGTGGNQPQHF
TGTGCCAGCAGCGGGACAGGGGGGAATCAGCCCCAGCATTTT
>NA|TRBJ1-4|NA|15|TRBV9
CASSVAVGGNEKLFF
TGTGCCAGCAGCGTAGCGGTGGGGGGTAATGAAAAACTGTTTTTT
>NA|TRBJ2-2|once|12|TRBV5-4
CASSSLTGELFF
TGTGCCAGCAGCTCCCTCACCGGGGAGCTGTTTTTT
>NA|TRBJ1-3|NA|15|TRBV27
CASSLSLSSGNTIYF
TGTGCCAGCAGTTTGTCTCTGAGCTCGGGAAACACCATATATTTT
>NA|TRBJ1-2|NA|12|TRBV7-9
CASSLGGRGYTF
TGTGCCAGCAGCTTAGGAGGCAGAGGCTACACCTTC
>TRBD1|TRBJ2-1|NA|16|TRBV7-3
CASSLTGRTGDNEQFF
TGTGCCAGCAGCTTAACGGGTCGGACAGGGGACAATGAGCAGTTCTTC
>NA|TRBJ2-7|once|13|TRBV12-5
CAPNRVLGYEQYF
TGTGCCCCCAACCGGGTCCTGGGTTACGAGCAGTACTTC
>TRBD2|TRBJ2-1|NA|15|TRBV11-3
CASSRTSGGDNEQFF
TGTGCCAGCAGCCGGACTAGCGGGGGGGACAATGAGCAGTTCTTC